This T cell receptor (beta chain) is drawn from a study of human T cells and chemical hapten exposure (dated by TCRdb to the early 2020s). About the full investigation: For sensitization, 2% DPC in acetone was applied to a roughly 2 cm by roughly 2 cm area of upper inner arm skin. Patch testing was done on the upper back using Finn chambers containing 0.01% DPC, and results were scored after 6 days according to International Contact Dermatitis Research Group standards. For TCR sequencing, blood came from over 25 alopecia patients at anywhere from one to four time points (pre-sensitization, 2, 6 and 24 weeks). The patient cohort, mostly female, included alopecia areata with under or over 50% scalp involvement, alopecia totalis and alopecia universalis. The libraries were sequenced as a pool, and the TCR yield per sample differed mostly because of small variations in library volumes within the pool. The study tracked peripheral blood TCR repertoire changes in vivo during primary and secondary sensitization to the hapten diphenylcyclopropenone (DPC) in alopecia patients. Weekly therapeutic DPC doses were additionally applied to the scalp of patients throughout the roughly 26-week study period. Patient blood was sampled pre-sensitization (week 0) and at 2, 6 and about 24 weeks after DPC sensitization.

Summary of the overall study and its limitations: Patch test score correlated positively with the number of PT1 expanded TCRs, reaching significance at thresholds 8, 16 and 32 but not at 4. Expanded TCRs formed significantly more large CDR3 similarity clusters than pre-sensitization or healthy control sets, consistent with antigen-driven responses. Alopecia, a presumed autoimmune disease, was present in all patients, so the immune response of the patients might differ from that of healthy individuals. DPC sensitization did not change the number of TCRs with a frequency above 1 in 1000, and there was no evidence of changes in global repertoire structure. After repeated subsampling, the strength of the expansion versus patch-test correlation and the threshold at which it became significant changed.

Libraries were made using RACE. For sequencing, a NextSeq 500 was employed. During library preparation, unique molecular identifiers were attached to individual cDNA molecules so that TCRs could be counted quantitatively and reproducibly. Each blood RNA sample was used to sequence both TCR alpha and TCR beta chains. The original pipeline was this. Samples had a median of around 92,000 TCRs, with a range from roughly 23,224 to 700,000. The Decombinator software suite was used to annotate the V, J and CDR3 of the TCR reads. Every sample was subsampled to the same number of TCRs (28,000) for the PS versus PT1 abundance plots. TCRs were defined as expanded if absent before sensitization and observed at least eight times at the 2-week time point. Clones were called with MiXCR by TCRdb after fastp trimmed the public reads at Q25, and only in-frame beta chains were retained. Rows are unified per CDR3 protein, each entry keeping the most common DNA and genes. What appears here as the V and J calls and clone size reflects TCRdb's work, not the paper's. The sample table holds about 120,000 distinct CDR3 sequences, of which roughly an eighth were seen once. The top ten hold over 0.85% of the sample.

The sample's time point, from its label and the paper: patch test 1, 2 weeks after DPC sensitization. The sample's treatment or condition label, in plain terms: therapeutic diphenylcyclopropenone sensitization with weekly scalp DPC. Blood at each patch-test visit was drawn before the patch test was applied. Patients were considered eligible if aged 18 to 70, diagnosed with alopecia and deemed suitable for DPC therapy, and patients were excluded if pregnant. Unfractionated whole blood was collected in Tempus Blood RNA tubes, and total RNA was extracted from that blood. The germline V gene supplies CDR1 SGHAT and CDR2 FQNNGV. Trimming accounts for 5 bases at V and 3 bases at J, while the number of junction bases matched to no gene is 5. The CDR3 has 14 amino acids, counting the end cysteine and phenylalanine. Left in the record is the CDR3 DNA by itself, 42 bases read in frame from the first base. This clonotype was counted a few times. There is no known antigen for this receptor. Base quality data are lacking; no much larger clone is found one base away.

This receptor was taken from a man aged 18 to 29 with alopecia areata. Some clones in this sample may be carry-over from other donors' samples. The receptor chain draws on TRBV11-2 and TRBJ2-5; 8 junctional bases match TRBD2. Sample: whole blood, taken in connection with sensitization to the hapten diphenylcyclopropenone (DPC). The nucleotide sequence is TGTGCCAGCAGCAAACTAGCGGCCAAAGAGACCCAGTACTTC. Its amino acids are CASSKLAAKETQYF.